This TCR beta chain stems from a study of human T cells and chemical hapten exposure. Whole-study context: Each patch test put 0.01% DPC on the upper back, and results were read at 6 days. Study outcomes and limitations: TCRs above 1 in 1000 frequency did not change with DPC sensitization.

TCRdb fed the RACE reads into MiXCR, producing one record per CDR3 protein. The sample consists of roughly 380,000 distinct CDR3 sequences, over 6% of them appearing once. This clonotype showed up just a few times. The target antigen is unknown. The time point here: patch test 2, 6 weeks after DPC sensitization. Treatment defined: therapeutic diphenylcyclopropenone sensitization with weekly scalp DPC. Trimming shortened V by 5 bases and J by 7 bases, and 11 bases separated the two germline ends. This CDR3 contains 12 residues. The germline gives CDR1 LGHDT, CDR2 YNNKEL (reference sequence). The starting material was whole blood, obtained in connection with sensitization to the hapten diphenylcyclopropenone (DPC). This chain uses TRBV3-1 with TRBJ1-1; possible D gene TRBD1, 5 bases. The source of this sequence is a woman aged 18 to 35 with alopecia areata. Some clones in this sample may be carry-over from other donors' samples. The chain's CDR3 is CASSSPGGEAFF. DNA for the CDR3: TGTGCCAGCAGCTCCCCGGGGGGTGAAGCTTTCTTT.